This TCR beta chain was documented in a study of blood T cell repertoires in COVID-19 (dated by TCRdb to 2019 to 2021). As for the study more broadly: Samples from collaborators originated in the United States, Italy and Spain and spanned both the acute and convalescent phases of COVID-19. The prospective study material was composed of cDNA or gDNA derived from T cells, B-cell-depleted T cells, or PBMCs. Subjects who had been exposed to COVID-19, were actively infected with it, or had recovered from it provided the deeply sampled blood TCRbeta repertoires that made up the dataset. The repertoires were released in a freely available public database meant as a resource for research on the immune response to SARS-CoV-2. Samples came from the ongoing ImmuneRACE study (first 160 participants) plus 1,254 subjects from 6 global collaborators. Sample metadata almost always included a de-identified subject ID, COVID-19 status, age in years and sex. Where available, HLA class I and class II types were obtained from metadata supplied by the sample provider rather than from assay-based typing. The paper's findings and limits, for the study overall: Clinical and demographic metadata were provided uncurated, with the amount varying by source and participant.

Spanning cysteine to phenylalanine, the CDR3 consists of 17 amino acids. CDR3 DNA is the only sequence kept; it has 51 bases, read in frame from the first base. The germline V end is reduced by 4 bases and the J end by 2 bases; junction bases left unmatched: 11. Taken from the germline V gene (reference sequence), the CDR1 and CDR2 loops are SEHNR and FQNEAQ. The immunoSEQ Assay, a bias-controlled multiplex PCR, was used to amplify TCRbeta CDR3 regions from genomic DNA. The authors' analysis ran thus. The number of nucleated cells in each sample was estimated by amplification of reference gene primers within the assay. Sequence reads were collapsed and filtered to measure the absolute abundance of every unique TCRbeta CDR3 rearrangement. Productive Simpson clonality was computed per sample as the square root of Simpson's diversity index over productive rearrangements. Held by TCRdb, this immuneACCESS table contains in-frame sequences only and omits some clones. Under half of the omission traces to an unresolved V gene where checked; the cause of the rest is unknown. The V and J calls and clone size come from that table; D and trimming were worked out from the DNA. A total of about 360,000 clones appear in this sample, more than 70% of them only once. In total, the top ten clones hold 2.5% to 3% of the sample.

Each collaborating institution followed its own protocols to collect whole blood in K2EDTA tubes. For TCRbeta analysis, collaborators shipped samples as frozen whole blood, isolated PBMCs, or DNA extracted from either of those sample types. Comments on this clone: This clone's antigen is unknown. No base qualities exist here, and no much larger clone lies one base off it.

The sequencing sample was made of peripheral blood. The receptor chain draws on TRBV7-9 and TRBJ2-1; the central 7 bases match TRBD1. The clonotype comes from a man aged 25 to 45 with active or convalescent COVID-19. The DNA reads as follows: TGTGCCAGCAGCTCTCCGGGACAGAGCTTTACCTACAATGAGCAGTTCTTC. The encoded protein is CASSSPGQSFTYNEQFF.